The 15 T cell receptor beta chains below come from one sample, sequenced in a study of shared clonotypes between healthy human individuals. Profiled with immunoSEQ multiplex PCR; TCRdb holds only in-frame clones, not every one. The table shows 2,500,000 or so clones, with approximately 94% occurring only once. Material: naive CD4+ T cells from PBMCs. Regarding subset: CD45RA+ positively selected. These receptor sequences come from a man aged 18-30 years in good health. Some clones in this sample may be carry-over from other donors' samples.

This clone occurred once. The V and J genes are TRBV30 and TRBJ1-1, with TRBD1 as a possible D gene (6 bases). This CDR3 has 17 residues. Germline CDR1 is GTSNPN and CDR2 is SVGIG (reference sequence). Trimming took off 0 bases at V and 1 base at J, with 18 bases between the two ends. The CDR3 loop reads CAWSVRGQGRWNTEAFF. Here the CDR3 DNA reads TGTGCCTGGAGTGTACGGGGGCAGGGAAGATGGAACACTGAAGCTTTCTTT.

This clone came up once. The chain combines TRBV7-8 with TRBJ2-7, with D possibly being TRBD1 (6 bases). This CDR3 is built from 16 residues. V lost 5 bases and J lost 2, with 19 bases in between. The germline gives CDR1 SGHVS, CDR2 FQNEAQ. Written as DNA, the CDR3 is TGTGCCAGCAGCCAGGGGCAGGCGAGATTGGCCTACGAGCAGTACTTC. It specifies CASSQGQARLAYEQYF. The variable domain in full, completed from reference TRBV7-8 and TRBJ2-7, reads GAGVSQSPRYKVAKRGQDVALRCDPISGHVSLFWYQQALGQGPEFLTYFQNEAQLDKSGLPSDRFFAERPEGSVSTLKIQRTQQEDSAVYLCASSQGQARLAYEQYFGPGTRLTVT.

In this sample, this clone turned up once. This chain uses TRBV4-3 with TRBJ2-1; 14 positions agree with TRBD2. The CDR3 spans 16 residues. V was clipped by 1 base and J by 12 bases; unmatched bases: 8. In germline, CDR1 is LGHNA, CDR2 YSLEER. The CDR3 DNA reads TGCGCCAGCAGCCAAGCTATGACTAGCGGGAGGGCCGCGCAGTTCTTC. This codes for CASSQAMTSGRAAQFF.

The chain links TRBV5-4 to TRBJ1-5; 10 bases match TRBD1. CDR3 length equals 16 residues. The trim removed 0 bases at V and 4 bases at J, leaving 4 bases unmatched. Per germline, CDR1 SGHNT and CDR2 YYREEE (reference sequence). CDR3: CASSLGGQGNNQPQHF. The CDR3 bases are TGTGCCAGCAGCTTGGGGGGACAGGGGAATAATCAGCCCCAGCATTTT.

The chain has TRBV10-3 and TRBJ2-1; D might be TRBD1 or TRBD2, each matching 6 bases. V was shortened by 4 bases and J by 8 bases, with 21 bases between the two germline ends. Germline CDR1 is ENHRY and CDR2 is SYGVKD. This CDR3 has 16 amino acids. The CDR3 DNA reads TGTGCCATCAGTGCCCAGGGCCGAGGGGGAGGCCATGAGCAGTTCTTC. Protein: CAISAQGRGGGHEQFF.

The chain links TRBV21-1 to TRBJ2-7; TRBD1, the D gene given by the table, was not confirmed from the DNA. TRBV21-1 is annotated as a pseudogene. This CDR3 has 14 residues. CDR3 amino acids: CASSLDRASYEQYF. The CDR3 region has the DNA TGTGCCAGCAGTTTGGACAGGGCGTCCTACGAGCAGTACTTC.

The chain is built from TRBV28 and TRBJ1-2, with D maybe TRBD1 (5 bases). V dropped 1 base and J dropped 8 bases, with 14 bases sitting between them. Germline assignment: CDR1 MDHEN and CDR2 SYDVKM. The CDR3 covers 14 residues. The DNA for the CDR3 is TGTGCCAGCAGTTTATCGGGGCATATGACGGGCTACACCTTC. Translating it yields CASSLSGHMTGYTF.

This clone was seen a single time. The genes are TRBV4-2 and TRBJ2-7; perhaps TRBD1 as D (6 bases). The CDR3 is made up of 16 amino acids. In germline, CDR1 is LGHNA, CDR2 YNFKEQ. V lost 0 bases and J 2 bases, leaving 14 bases between the germline ends. CDR3 region: CASSQDPHRTAYEQYF. CDR3 sequence (DNA): TGTGCCAGCAGCCAAGACCCGCACCGGACAGCCTACGAGCAGTACTTC.

The V gene is TRBV18, the J gene TRBJ2-1; tentatively, D is TRBD2 (6 bases). V lost 0 bases and J lost 7, with 16 bases in between. The CDR3 has 16 residues. Germline loops: CDR1 KGHSH, CDR2 LQKENI. The CDR3 protein is CASSPPGSGQGNEQFF. The CDR3 region has the DNA TGTGCCAGCTCACCACCGGGTAGCGGACAAGGAAATGAGCAGTTCTTC. Looking up the rest from reference TRBV18 and TRBJ2-1 gives the full variable domain: NAGVMQNPRHLVRRRGQEARLRCSPMKGHSHVYWYRQLPEEGLKFMVYLQKENIIDESGMPKERFSAEFPKEGPSILRIQQVVRGDSAAYFCASSPPGSGQGNEQFFGPGTRLTVL.

This clone appeared a few times. CDR3 sequence: CAYTRGVVSNQPQHF. The CDR3 region has the DNA TGTGCCTACACCAGGGGTGTAGTGAGCAATCAGCCCCAGCATTTT. The chain joins TRBV30 to TRBJ1-5, with D perhaps TRBD1 (6 bases). The V gene's germline CDR1 is GTSNPN and CDR2 SVGIG (reference sequence). Trimming cost V 7 bases and J 1 base, with 17 bases left between them. The CDR3 runs to 15 residues.

V is TRBV7-2 and J is TRBJ2-5; 11 bases are shared with TRBD2. Germline V gene sequence: CDR1 SGHTA, CDR2 FQGNSA. The CDR3 runs 15 residues. J lost 2 bases, V lost 5 bases, and 4 bases had no gene match. The CDR3 DNA is TGTGCCAGCAGCCCCCCTAGCGGGGGGCAAGAGACCCAGTACTTC. This sequence encodes CASSPPSGGQETQYF. The full variable domain, its missing parts supplied by reference TRBV7-2 and TRBJ2-5, is GAGVSQSPSNKVTEKGKDVELRCDPISGHTALYWYRQSLGQGLEFLIYFQGNSAPDKSGLPSDRFSAERTGGSVSTLTIQRTQQEDSAVYLCASSPPSGGQETQYFGPGTRLLVL.

For this clone: The identical CDR3 is also encoded by other nucleotide sequences in the sample. The chain joins TRBV28 to TRBJ1-2, with D perhaps TRBD1 (6 bases). The CDR3 spans 14 residues. The V gene lost 8 bases and the J gene lost 2 bases, with 15 bases spanning the gap. CDR1 is MDHEN and CDR2 is SYDVKM in the germline V gene. CDR3 residues: CASRSGGANYGYTF. The CDR3 nucleotides read TGTGCCAGCCGCTCGGGGGGCGCAAACTATGGCTACACCTTC.

The V gene is TRBV9, the J gene TRBJ1-2; 10 bases are shared with TRBD1. The trim removed 2 bases at V and 0 bases at J, leaving 7 bases unmatched. The length of the CDR3 is 17 residues. Looked up from germline, CDR1 is SGDLS and CDR2 is YYNGEE. CDR3 residues: CASSVGQGGYTNYGYTF. CDR3 sequence (DNA): TGTGCCAGCAGCGTCGGACAGGGGGGCTACACTAACTATGGCTACACCTTC.

This chain connects TRBV10-2 to TRBJ2-2; 10 nucleotides agree with TRBD2. J lost 7 bases, V lost 5 bases, and 7 bases had no gene match. There are 15 residues in the CDR3. Germline V gene sequence: CDR1 WSHSY, CDR2 SAAADI. CDR3 in amino acids: CASSTAGGPGGELFF. The CDR3, as DNA: TGCGCCAGCAGTACAGCGGGAGGGCCGGGCGGGGAGCTGTTTTTT.

V usage is TRBV5-1 and J usage is TRBJ1-4; tentatively, D is TRBD1 (6 bases). Trimming cost V 0 bases and J 7 bases, with 16 bases left between them. Germline V gene data show CDR1 as SGHRS and CDR2 as YFSETQ. The CDR3 has 16 amino acids. CDR3 loop: CASSLALAGAGEKLFF. CDR3 sequence (DNA): TGCGCCAGCAGCTTGGCGCTAGCAGGGGCGGGTGAAAAACTGTTTTTT.